The subject of this entry is one TCR beta chain. This record comes from a study of blood T cell repertoires in COVID-19. The wider study: Spain, Italy and the United States supplied samples that represented acute and convalescent COVID-19. T cells, B-cell-depleted T cells, or PBMCs provided the cDNA or gDNA that served as material.

In the original processing: Amplification of reference gene primers was used by the study to estimate nucleated cell counts. Produced via immunoSEQ multiplex PCR; TCRdb's table is partial and in-frame only. V and J calls and clone size are those listed in that table; D and trimming were worked out from the DNA. This sample carries around 170,000 clones, 70% to 90% of them seen once, and the ten largest clones take less than 3%. CDR3 length: 15 residues. The V gene's germline CDR1 is MGHDK and CDR2 SYGVNS. Trimming cost V 6 bases and J 2 bases; bases outside gene matches: 6. The sample comprised peripheral blood. V gene TRBV25-1 combines with J gene TRBJ2-1, with TRBD2 identical over 8 bases. The source is a woman in her 30s with active or convalescent COVID-19. This chain's CDR3 is CASRIDGGAYNEQFF. Written as DNA, the CDR3 is TGTGCCAGCAGGATTGACGGGGGGGCCTACAATGAGCAGTTCTTC.